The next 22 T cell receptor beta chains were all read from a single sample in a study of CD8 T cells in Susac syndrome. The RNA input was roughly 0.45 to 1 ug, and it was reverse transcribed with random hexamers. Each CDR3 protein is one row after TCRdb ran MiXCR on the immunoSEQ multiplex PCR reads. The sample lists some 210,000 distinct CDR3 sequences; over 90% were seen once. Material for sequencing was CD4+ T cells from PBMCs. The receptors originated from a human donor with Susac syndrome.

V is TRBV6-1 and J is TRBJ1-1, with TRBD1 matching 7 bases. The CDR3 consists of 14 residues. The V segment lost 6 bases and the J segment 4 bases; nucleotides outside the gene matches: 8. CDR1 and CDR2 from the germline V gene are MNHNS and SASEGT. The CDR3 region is CASSSTGASTEAFF. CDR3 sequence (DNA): TGTGCCAGCAGCTCCACAGGGGCCAGCACTGAAGCTTTCTTT.

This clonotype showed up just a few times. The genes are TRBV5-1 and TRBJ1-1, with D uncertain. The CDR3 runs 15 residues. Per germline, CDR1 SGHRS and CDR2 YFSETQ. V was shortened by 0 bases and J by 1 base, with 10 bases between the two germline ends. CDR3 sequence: CASSLDGHKNTEAFF. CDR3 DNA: TGCGCCAGCAGCTTGGATGGTCACAAGAACACTGAAGCTTTCTTT.

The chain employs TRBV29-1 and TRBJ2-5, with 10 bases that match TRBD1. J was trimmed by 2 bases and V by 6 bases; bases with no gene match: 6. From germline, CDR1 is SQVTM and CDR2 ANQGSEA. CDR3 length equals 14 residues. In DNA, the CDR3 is TGCAGCGTACTCGACAGGGGGCTTCAAGAGACCCAGTACTTC. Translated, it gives CSVLDRGLQETQYF. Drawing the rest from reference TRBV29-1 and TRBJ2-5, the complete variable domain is SAVISQKPSRDICQRGTSLTIQCQVDSQVTMMFWYRQQPGQSLTLIATANQGSEATYESGFVIDKFPISRPNLTFSTLTVSNMSPEDSSIYLCSVLDRGLQETQYFGPGTRLLVL.

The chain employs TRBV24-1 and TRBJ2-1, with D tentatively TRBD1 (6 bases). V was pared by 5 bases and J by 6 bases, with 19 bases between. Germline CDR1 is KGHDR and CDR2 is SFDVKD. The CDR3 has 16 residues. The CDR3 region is CATSGRTGHPPNEQFF. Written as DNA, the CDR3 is TGTGCCACCAGTGGGCGAACGGGACACCCTCCCAATGAGCAGTTCTTC.

The DNA of the CDR3 is TGTGCCAGCAGCCGCAGGGGGCCGCCTTGGGGCTACACCTTC. Translation gives CASSRRGPPWGYTF. This chain connects TRBV6-2 or TRBV6-3 to TRBJ1-2, with 8 bases identical to TRBD1. The J segment lost 8 bases and the V segment lost 6 bases, leaving 11 bases of the junction unmatched. The CDR3 runs to 14 residues. Germline-derived CDR1 and CDR2 are MNHEY and SVGEGT.

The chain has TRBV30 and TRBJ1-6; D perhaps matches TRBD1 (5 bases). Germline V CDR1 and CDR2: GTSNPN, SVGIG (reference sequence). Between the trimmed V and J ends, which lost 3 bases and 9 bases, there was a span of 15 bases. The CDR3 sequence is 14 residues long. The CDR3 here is CAWRPLGDSSPLHF. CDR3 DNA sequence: TGTGCCTGGAGACCCTTAGGGGACTCTTCACCCCTCCACTTT.

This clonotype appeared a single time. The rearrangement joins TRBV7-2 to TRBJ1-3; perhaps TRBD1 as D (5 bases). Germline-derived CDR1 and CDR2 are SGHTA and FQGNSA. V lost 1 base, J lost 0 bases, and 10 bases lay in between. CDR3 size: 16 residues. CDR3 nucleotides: TGTGCCAGCAGCTTAGTCGGGGGACTCTCTGGAAACACCATATATTTT. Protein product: CASSLVGGLSGNTIYF.

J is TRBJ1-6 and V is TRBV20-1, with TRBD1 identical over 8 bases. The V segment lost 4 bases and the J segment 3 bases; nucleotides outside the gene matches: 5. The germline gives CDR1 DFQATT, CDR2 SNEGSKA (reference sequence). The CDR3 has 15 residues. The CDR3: CSAKTGEVYNSPLHF. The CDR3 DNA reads TGCAGTGCTAAGACAGGGGAAGTCTATAATTCACCCCTCCACTTT.

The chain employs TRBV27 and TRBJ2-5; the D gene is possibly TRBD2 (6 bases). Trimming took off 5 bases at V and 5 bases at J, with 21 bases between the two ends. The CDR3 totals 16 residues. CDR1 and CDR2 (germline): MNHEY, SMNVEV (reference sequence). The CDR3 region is CASSNPHSGGDETQYF. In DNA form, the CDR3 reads TGTGCCAGCAGTAACCCTCACTCTGGCGGGGACGAGACCCAGTACTTC.

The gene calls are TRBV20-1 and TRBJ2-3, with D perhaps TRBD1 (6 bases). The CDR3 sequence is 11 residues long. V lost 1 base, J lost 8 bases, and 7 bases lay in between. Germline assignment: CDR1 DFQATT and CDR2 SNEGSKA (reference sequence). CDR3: CSARGRGTQYF. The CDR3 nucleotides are TGCAGTGCTAGAGGCAGGGGTACGCAGTATTTT.

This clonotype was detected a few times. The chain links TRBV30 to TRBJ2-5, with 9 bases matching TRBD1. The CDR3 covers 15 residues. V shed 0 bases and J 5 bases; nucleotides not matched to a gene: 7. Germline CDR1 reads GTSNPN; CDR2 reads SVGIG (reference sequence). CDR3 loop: CAWSVGGQGFETQYF. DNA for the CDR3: TGTGCCTGGAGTGTAGGGGGACAGGGTTTCGAGACCCAGTACTTC.

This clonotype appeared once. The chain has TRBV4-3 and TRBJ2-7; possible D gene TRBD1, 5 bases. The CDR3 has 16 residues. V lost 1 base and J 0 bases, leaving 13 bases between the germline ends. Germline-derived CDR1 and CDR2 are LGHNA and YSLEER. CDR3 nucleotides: TGCGCCAGCAGCCAAGGGGGCAGGGCCAGCTCCTACGAGCAGTACTTC. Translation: CASSQGGRASSYEQYF.

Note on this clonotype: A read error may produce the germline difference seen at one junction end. The CDR3 protein is CASSRQGIGETQYF. CDR3 coding DNA: TGTGCTAGCAGCCGACAGGGGATAGGGGAGACCCAGTACTTC. The gene calls are TRBV7-7 and TRBJ2-5, with 8 bases identical to TRBD1. This CDR3 contains 14 residues. Per germline, CDR1 SSHAT and CDR2 FNYEAQ (reference sequence).

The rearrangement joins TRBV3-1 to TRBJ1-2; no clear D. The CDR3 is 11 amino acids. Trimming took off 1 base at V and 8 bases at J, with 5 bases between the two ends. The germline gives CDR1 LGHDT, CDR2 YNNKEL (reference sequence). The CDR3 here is CASSQARGYTF. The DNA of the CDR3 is TGTGCCAGCAGCCAAGCGCGCGGCTACACCTTC. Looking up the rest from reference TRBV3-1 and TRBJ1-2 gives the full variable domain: DTAVSQTPKYLVTQMGNDKSIKCEQNLGHDTMYWYKQDSKKFLKIMFSYNNKELIINETVPNRFSPKSPDKAHLNLHINSLELGDSAVYFCASSQARGYTFGSGTRLTVV.

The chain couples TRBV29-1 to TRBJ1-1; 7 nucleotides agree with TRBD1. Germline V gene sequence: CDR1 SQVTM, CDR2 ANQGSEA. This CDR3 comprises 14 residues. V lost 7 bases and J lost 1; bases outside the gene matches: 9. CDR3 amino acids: CSGSQGTQNTEAFF. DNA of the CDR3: TGCAGCGGGTCACAGGGGACCCAGAACACTGAAGCTTTCTTT.

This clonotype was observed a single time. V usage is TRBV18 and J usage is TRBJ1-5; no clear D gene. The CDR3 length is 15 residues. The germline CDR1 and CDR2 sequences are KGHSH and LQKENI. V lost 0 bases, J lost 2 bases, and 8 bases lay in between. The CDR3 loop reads CASSPPNQGNQPQHF. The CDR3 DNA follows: TGTGCCAGCTCACCACCAAACCAGGGCAATCAGCCCCAGCATTTT.

The CDR3 reads CASSSRGGVGQPQHF. The DNA for the CDR3 is TGTGCCAGCAGTTCGAGAGGGGGGGTAGGTCAGCCCCAGCATTTT. This chain connects TRBV6-5 to TRBJ1-5; D possibly corresponds to TRBD1 (6 bases). This CDR3 region has 15 residues. The germline V gene encodes CDR1 MNHEY and CDR2 SVGAGI. Deletions cut 4 bases from V and 6 bases from J, with 16 bases between.

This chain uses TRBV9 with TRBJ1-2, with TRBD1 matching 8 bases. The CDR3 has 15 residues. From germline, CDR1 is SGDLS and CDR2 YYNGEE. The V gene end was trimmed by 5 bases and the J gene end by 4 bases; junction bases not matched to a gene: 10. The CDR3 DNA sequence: TGTGCCAGCAGACGAACGGACAGGGTCGGCTATGGCTACACCTTC. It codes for CASRRTDRVGYGYTF.

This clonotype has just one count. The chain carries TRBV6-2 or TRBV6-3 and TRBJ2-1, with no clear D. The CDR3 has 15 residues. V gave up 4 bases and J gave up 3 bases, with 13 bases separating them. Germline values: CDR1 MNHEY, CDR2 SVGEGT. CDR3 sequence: CASSLTVEVYNEQFF. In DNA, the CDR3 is TGTGCCAGCAGTTTAACAGTAGAGGTCTACAATGAGCAGTTCTTC.

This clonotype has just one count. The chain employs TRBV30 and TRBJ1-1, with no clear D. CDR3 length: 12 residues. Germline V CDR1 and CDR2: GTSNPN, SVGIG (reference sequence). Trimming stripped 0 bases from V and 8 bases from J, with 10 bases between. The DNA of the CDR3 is TGTGCCTGGAGTGTACGCATGACAGAAGCTTTCTTT. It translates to CAWSVRMTEAFF.

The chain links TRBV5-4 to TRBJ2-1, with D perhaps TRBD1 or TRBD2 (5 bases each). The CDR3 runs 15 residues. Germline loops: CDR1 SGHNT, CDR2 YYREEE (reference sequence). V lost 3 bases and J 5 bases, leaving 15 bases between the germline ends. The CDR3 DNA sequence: TGTGCCAGCAGCTCCAGGGACGGAGTGGACAATGAGCAGTTCTTC. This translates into CASSSRDGVDNEQFF.

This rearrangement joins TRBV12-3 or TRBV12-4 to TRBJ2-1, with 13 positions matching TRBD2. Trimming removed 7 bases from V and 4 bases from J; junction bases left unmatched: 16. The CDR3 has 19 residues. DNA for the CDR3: TGTGCCAGCACCATTCTCTTGGGACTAGCGGGGAGCTCTTACAATGAGCAGTTCTTC. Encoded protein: CASTILLGLAGSSYNEQFF.